A single sample gave rise to the 27 T cell receptor beta chains below, sequenced in a study of vaccination and CD4 T cells after COVID-19. The treatment: roughly ten-day PBMC culture with coronavirus spike peptide pools or control peptides (ViraFEST assay). CD4+ T-cell collection from the unexposed donor predated the COVID-19 pandemic (2011-2018). Which antigens these TCRs recognize remains unknown. Sequenced with the Oncomine TCR Beta short-read assay was DNA taken from cultured CD4+ T cells. Each CDR3 protein gets one entry after TCRdb re-called the PCR reads with MiXCR. Found here are 9,600 or so distinct CDR3 sequences, roughly 49% of them singletons; the top ten hold roughly 15%. The sequenced sample was CD4+ T cells from blood, cultured in vitro. The receptors come from a human donor in good health.

The rearrangement joins TRBV7-2 to TRBJ2-1; no clear D gene. CDR3 length: 15 residues. Germline CDR1 is SGHTA and CDR2 is FQGNSA. V was trimmed by 1 base and J by 5 bases, leaving 12 bases between them. In nucleotides, the CDR3 is TGTGCCAGCAGCTTAGAGTGGGATTATCACAATGAGCAGTTCTTC. Amino acids: CASSLEWDYHNEQFF.

This clonotype was counted a few times. The chain recombines TRBV7-9 with TRBJ2-6; no clear D. Trimming pared 2 bases from V and 0 bases from J, leaving 2 bases between. Per the germline V gene, CDR1 is SEHNR and CDR2 is FQNEAQ (reference sequence). The CDR3 is 14 amino acids. The CDR3 DNA sequence: TGTGCCAGCAGCTTAACCTCTGGGGCCAACGTCCTGACTTTC. Its protein is CASSLTSGANVLTF.

This clonotype has just a few counts. The gene calls are TRBV19 and TRBJ1-1; D is undetermined. The CDR3 is made up of 15 amino acids. The V end was cut by 7 bases, the J end by 1 base, with 16 bases between. Germline-derived CDR1 and CDR2 are LNHDA and SQIVND (reference sequence). CDR3 nucleotides: TGTGCCAGTACTCACCCGGGTCTTGGGAACACTGAAGCTTTCTTT. This gives the protein CASTHPGLGNTEAFF.

The chain carries TRBV11-2 and TRBJ2-2, with 13 bases aligning to TRBD2. The V gene end was trimmed by 5 bases and the J gene end by 4 bases; junction bases not matched to a gene: 4. Germline V CDR1 and CDR2: SGHAT, FQNNGV. This CDR3 has 16 amino acids. This CDR3 reads CASSEGLAGSTGELFF. In nucleotides, the CDR3 is TGTGCCAGCAGCGAGGGACTAGCGGGAAGCACCGGGGAGCTGTTTTTT. The variable domain in full, completed from reference TRBV11-2 and TRBJ2-2, reads EAGVAQSPRYKIIEKRQSVAFWCNPISGHATLYWYQQILGQGPKLLIQFQNNGVVDDSQLPKDRFSAERLKGVDSTLKIQPAKLEDSAVYLCASSEGLAGSTGELFFGEGSRLTVL.

This clonotype occurred a few times. The chain joins TRBV7-2 to TRBJ1-6; D is unresolved. This CDR3 has 15 amino acids. Germline loops: CDR1 SGHTA, CDR2 FQGNSA. The V and J ends lost 3 bases and 7 bases respectively, with 13 bases between them. The CDR3 sequence: CASSLIERGNSPLHF. For the CDR3, the DNA is TGTGCCAGCAGCTTGATTGAGCGCGGGAATTCACCCCTCCACTTT. The full variable domain, in which reference TRBV7-2 and TRBJ1-6 provide the parts outside the CDR3, is GAGVSQSPSNKVTEKGKDVELRCDPISGHTALYWYRQSLGQGLEFLIYFQGNSAPDKSGLPSDRFSAERTGGSVSTLTIQRTQQEDSAVYLCASSLIERGNSPLHFGNGTRLTVT.

This clonotype was counted between two and nine times. The chain employs TRBV24-1 and TRBJ1-2; D not resolved. Deletions cut 3 bases from V and 8 bases from J, with 9 bases between. The CDR3 loop spans 12 amino acids. Germline-derived CDR1 and CDR2 are KGHDR and SFDVKD. The chain's CDR3 is CATSDPRGGYTF. The CDR3 DNA is TGTGCCACCAGTGATCCCCGTGGGGGCTACACCTTC.

This clonotype appeared a few times. The V and J genes are TRBV7-2 and TRBJ2-7; the D gene could be TRBD1 or TRBD2 (5 bases each). The CDR3 is 14 amino acids. Germline V lookup: CDR1 SGHTA, CDR2 FQGNSA. Trimming left V 3 bases short and J 0 bases short, with 9 bases between. This chain's CDR3 is CASSFLGDSYEQYF. CDR3 nucleotide sequence: TGTGCCAGCAGCTTTTTGGGGGACTCCTACGAGCAGTACTTC.

This clonotype was seen a few times. The chain uses TRBV28 and TRBJ1-5; 9 positions agree with TRBD1. This CDR3 spans 15 amino acids. Trimming at V came to 6 bases and at J to 0 bases, leaving 3 bases not matched to a gene. Looked up from germline, CDR1 is MDHEN and CDR2 is SYDVKM. CDR3 DNA sequence: TGTGCCAGCAGGGCACAGGGGGCTAGCAATCAGCCCCAGCATTTT. Its translation: CASRAQGASNQPQHF. Full variable domain (remainder filled in from reference TRBV28 and TRBJ1-5): DVKVTQSSRYLVKRTGEKVFLECVQDMDHENMFWYRQDPGLGLRLIYFSYDVKMKEKGDIPEGYSVSREKKERFSLILESASTNQTSMYLCASRAQGASNQPQHFGDGTRLSIL.

This chain uses TRBV12-5 with TRBJ1-2; a possible D gene is TRBD1 (6 bases). CDR3 size: 15 residues. Germline V gives CDR1 LGHNT, CDR2 FRNRAP. Trimming removed 1 base at V and 7 bases at J, with 16 bases between. CDR3 in DNA: TGTGCTAGTGGTTTGGCCCTGCAGGGGAAGGCTGGCTACACCTTC. Its protein product is CASGLALQGKAGYTF.

The chain links TRBV7-9 to TRBJ2-1, with D maybe TRBD1 (5 bases). The CDR3 totals 13 residues. CDR1 is SEHNR and CDR2 is FQNEAQ in the germline V gene (reference sequence). V gave up 7 bases and J gave up 4 bases, with 11 bases separating them. Written as DNA, the CDR3 is TGTGCCAGCAACGTCGGACAATACAATGAGCAGTTCTTC. Its protein is CASNVGQYNEQFF. The whole variable domain, filled in from reference TRBV7-9 and TRBJ2-1, reads DTGVSQNPRHKITKRGQNVTFRCDPISEHNRLYWYRQTLGQGPEFLTYFQNEAQLEKSRLLSDRFSAERPKGSFSTLEIQRTEQGDSAMYLCASNVGQYNEQFFGPGTRLTVL.

This clonotype came up a few times. The chain has TRBV6-1 and TRBJ2-7, with TRBD1 identical over 9 bases. Trimming took 6 bases from V and 3 from J; bases not matched to a gene: 6. Germline CDR1 is MNHNS and CDR2 is SASEGT. This CDR3 spans 14 amino acids. CDR3 DNA: TGTGCCAGCAGATCTGACAGGGGGGTCTACGAGCAGTACTTC. It is translated as CASRSDRGVYEQYF.

This chain uses TRBV10-3 with TRBJ1-2; 9 bases align to TRBD1. There are 15 residues in the CDR3. V gave up 1 base and J gave up 8 bases; unmatched junction bases: 8. The V gene's germline CDR1 is ENHRY and CDR2 SYGVKD. The CDR3 is CAISEYKDRGEGYTF. The CDR3 DNA reads TGTGCCATCAGTGAGTACAAGGACAGGGGTGAAGGCTACACCTTC.

Only a few counts were recorded for this clonotype. V gene TRBV11-2 combines with J gene TRBJ1-2; TRBD1 aligns across 8 bases. V trimming: 5 bases; J trimming: 8 bases; junction bases outside the gene matches: 7. The CDR3 extends over 13 amino acids. Germline CDR1 SGHAT, CDR2 FQNNGV. The CDR3 DNA is TGTGCCAGCAGCGGGGGACAGGCCTTAGGCTACACCTTC. It translates to CASSGGQALGYTF.

The chain links TRBV27 to TRBJ1-5, with a weak D call TRBD1 (5 bases). The V gene's germline CDR1 is MNHEY and CDR2 SMNVEV (reference sequence). This CDR3 comprises 15 residues. Trimming took 2 bases from V and 6 from J, leaving 14 bases between them. The CDR3: CASSLQGLRSQPQHF. CDR3 nucleotides: TGTGCCAGCAGTTTACAGGGTCTGCGCAGTCAGCCCCAGCATTTT.

This clonotype was found a few times. This sequence joins TRBV10-1 and TRBJ1-2, with a possible D match to TRBD1 (5 bases). This CDR3 has 13 amino acids. Trimming stripped 2 bases from V and 10 bases from J, with 14 bases between. Germline V gene sequence: CDR1 WNHNN, CDR2 SYGVQD (reference sequence). CDR3 in DNA: TGCGCCAGCAGTGAGGCCGGGACCAAATCCTACACCTTC. Translating gives CASSEAGTKSYTF.

The chain carries TRBV5-4 and TRBJ2-5; the match to TRBD1 covers 8 bases. Germline V gene lookup returns CDR1 SGHNT and CDR2 YYREEE (reference sequence). The length of the CDR3 is 14 residues. V shed 2 bases, J shed 4 bases, and the junction held 4 bases outside the gene matches. CDR3 sequence reads: CASSLQGGVETQYF. DNA of the CDR3: TGTGCCAGCAGCTTACAGGGGGGTGTAGAGACCCAGTACTTC.

The chain couples TRBV5-4 to TRBJ2-7; 9 bases align to TRBD1. The CDR3 consists of 14 residues. Looked up from germline, CDR1 is SGHNT and CDR2 is YYREEE (reference sequence). The V segment lost 4 bases and the J segment 8 bases; nucleotides outside the gene matches: 10. The DNA of the CDR3 is TGTGCCAGCAGCCCCGAGACAGGGGGTGGCCAGCAGTACTTC. Amino acids: CASSPETGGGQQYF. Together with reference TRBV5-4 and TRBJ2-7, the CDR3 gives the full variable domain: ETGVTQSPTHLIKTRGQQVTLRCSSQSGHNTVSWYQQALGQGPQFIFQYYREEENGRGNFPPRFSGLQFPNYSSELNVNALELDDSALYLCASSPETGGGQQYFGPGTRLTVT.

The CDR3 spells CSALDYMRKNTEAFF. The CDR3 DNA sequence: TGCAGTGCTCTTGACTACATGAGAAAGAACACTGAAGCTTTCTTT. The gene calls are TRBV20-1 and TRBJ1-1; D not resolved. This CDR3 is 15 amino acids long. Germline V gene data show CDR1 as DFQATT and CDR2 as SNEGSKA (reference sequence). Trimming took 5 bases from V and 1 from J, leaving 17 bases between them.

This chain connects TRBV6-2 or TRBV6-3 to TRBJ1-5, with D uncertain. V lost 3 bases to trimming and J lost 6 bases, with 9 bases between them. This CDR3 contains 13 residues. CDR1 is MNHEY, CDR2 SVGEGT, per germline. This chain's CDR3 is CASSYIGSQPQHF. Here the CDR3 DNA reads TGTGCCAGCAGTTATATAGGGAGTCAGCCCCAGCATTTT.

This clonotype appeared a few times. The rearrangement links TRBV11-2 to TRBJ1-5, with 7 bases that match TRBD1. Trimming took 5 bases from V and 11 from J; bases not matched to a gene: 15. The CDR3 has 15 residues. CDR1 and CDR2 from the germline V gene are SGHAT and FQNNGV. CDR3 nucleotides: TGTGCCAGCAGCCAAGACAGGGTTGCGTTCTCAGCCCAGCATTTT. Its translation is CASSQDRVAFSAQHF.

The table lists this clonotype with a few counts. The chain employs TRBV20-1 and TRBJ2-7; the D gene is possibly TRBD1 (5 bases). There are 13 residues in the CDR3. The V and J ends lost 5 bases and 3 bases respectively, with 14 bases between them. Germline V lookup: CDR1 DFQATT, CDR2 SNEGSKA (reference sequence). The CDR3 protein is CSALTGWDYEQYF. As DNA, the CDR3 is TGCAGTGCTCTTACAGGTTGGGACTACGAGCAGTACTTC.

V gene TRBV20-1 combines with J gene TRBJ2-5, with D perhaps matching TRBD1 or TRBD2 (5 bases each). The V end lost 2 bases, the J end lost 0 bases, and 13 bases lay between the germline ends. CDR3 length: 15 amino acids. Germline values: CDR1 DFQATT, CDR2 SNEGSKA (reference sequence). The CDR3 sequence: CSARPRLGDQETQYF. DNA for the CDR3: TGCAGTGCTAGACCCCGCCTGGGGGACCAAGAGACCCAGTACTTC.

This clonotype was seen once. The chain carries TRBV7-2 and TRBJ2-5; D possibly uses TRBD1 or TRBD2 (5 bases each). Trimming took off 2 bases at V and 2 bases at J, with 9 bases between the two ends. The CDR3 is 14 residues long. CDR1 and CDR2 from the germline V gene are SGHTA and FQGNSA. Here the CDR3 reads CASSLYEGQETQYF. CDR3 coding DNA: TGTGCCAGCAGCTTATATGAGGGGCAAGAGACCCAGTACTTC.

Details on this clonotype: One end of the junction fails to match germline, which may point to a read error. V gene TRBV5-4 combines with J gene TRBJ1-2; D unresolved. The CDR3 is 14 residues long. From germline, CDR1 is SGHNT and CDR2 YYREEE (reference sequence). Written as DNA, the CDR3 is TGTGCCAGCAGCTTGGCCTTCGGATCCTATGCCTACACCTTC. Protein sequence: CASSLAFGSYAYTF.

CDR3 bases: TGTGCCAGCTCACCAAGCAGACAGGCGATTAATGAAAAACTGTTTTTT. Amino acid sequence: CASSPSRQAINEKLFF. This chain links TRBV18 with TRBJ1-4; tentative D call: TRBD1 (6 bases). Trimming cost V 2 bases and J 4 bases, with 14 bases left between them. Germline CDR1 reads KGHSH; CDR2 reads LQKENI. This CDR3 region has 16 residues.

The V gene is TRBV27, the J gene TRBJ1-6; D remains unclear. Germline-derived CDR1 and CDR2 are MNHEY and SMNVEV (reference sequence). This CDR3 has 15 amino acids. Trimming stripped 7 bases from V and 7 bases from J, with 17 bases between. The CDR3, as DNA: TGTGCCAGCAAGAAGGAGAGTAAGGGAAATTCACCCCTCCACTTT. Protein: CASKKESKGNSPLHF.

V is TRBV28 and J is TRBJ2-7, with D perhaps assigned TRBD1 or TRBD2 (6 bases each). The CDR3 length is 13 residues. The V end was cut by 8 bases, the J end by 9 bases, with 20 bases between. Per germline, CDR1 MDHEN and CDR2 SYDVKM. The CDR3 coding sequence is TGTGCCAGCGGAGGGGGTGGGGCCGGCTGGCAGTACTTC. It codes for CASGGGGAGWQYF.